This T cell receptor beta chain was profiled in a study of T cells in tumors after PD-1 blockade. Produced via immunoSEQ multiplex PCR; TCRdb's table is partial and in-frame only. This sample has some 47,000 clones, with 79% found just once. The clonotype originates from a human donor with basal cell carcinoma. The starting material was PBMCs, obtained before anti-PD-1 treatment.

The CDR3 nucleotides read TGTGCCAGCTCAACTCCACAGGGTATAGGGCAGTACTTC. Protein product: CASSTPQGIGQYF. The rearrangement uses TRBV18 and TRBJ2-7; D is possibly TRBD1 (6 bases). There are 13 residues in the CDR3. Germline V CDR1 and CDR2: KGHSH, LQKENI. Trimming removed 5 bases from V and 9 bases from J, with 17 bases in between.